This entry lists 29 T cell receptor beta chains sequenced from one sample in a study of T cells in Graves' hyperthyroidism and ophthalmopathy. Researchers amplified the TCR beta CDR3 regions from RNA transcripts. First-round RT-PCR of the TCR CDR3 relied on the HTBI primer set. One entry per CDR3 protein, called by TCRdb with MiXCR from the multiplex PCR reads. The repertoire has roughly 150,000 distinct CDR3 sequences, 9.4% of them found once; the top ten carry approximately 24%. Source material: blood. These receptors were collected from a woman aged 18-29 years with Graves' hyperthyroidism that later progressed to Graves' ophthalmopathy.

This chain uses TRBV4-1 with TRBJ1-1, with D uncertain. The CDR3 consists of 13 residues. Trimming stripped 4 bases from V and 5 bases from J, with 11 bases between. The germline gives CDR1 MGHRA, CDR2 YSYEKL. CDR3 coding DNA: TGCGCCAGCAGCCCCACCCTTTGGACTGAAGCTTTCTTT. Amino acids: CASSPTLWTEAFF.

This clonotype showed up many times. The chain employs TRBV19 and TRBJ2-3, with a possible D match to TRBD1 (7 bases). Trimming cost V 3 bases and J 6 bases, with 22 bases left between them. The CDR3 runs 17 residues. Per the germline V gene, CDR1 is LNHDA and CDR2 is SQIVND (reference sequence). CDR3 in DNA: TGTGCCAGTAGTATCGAGGGGGCTAGCGCAAATGTGGATACGCAGTATTTT. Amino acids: CASSIEGASANVDTQYF.

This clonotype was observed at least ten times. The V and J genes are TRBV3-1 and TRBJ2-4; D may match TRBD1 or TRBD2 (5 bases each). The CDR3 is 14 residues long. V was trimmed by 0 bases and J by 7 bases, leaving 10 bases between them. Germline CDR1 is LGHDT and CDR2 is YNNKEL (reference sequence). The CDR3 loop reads CASSQDRGQNIQYF. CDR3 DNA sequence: TGTGCCAGCAGCCAAGACCGGGGCCAGAACATTCAGTACTTC.

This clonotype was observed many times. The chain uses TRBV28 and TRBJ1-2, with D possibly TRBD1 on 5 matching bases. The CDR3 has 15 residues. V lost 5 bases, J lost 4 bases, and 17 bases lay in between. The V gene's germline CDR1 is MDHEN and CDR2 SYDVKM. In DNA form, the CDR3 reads TGTGCCAGCAGTCCCCCCCCCGCTGGGGGCTATGGCTACACCTTC. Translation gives CASSPPPAGGYGYTF.

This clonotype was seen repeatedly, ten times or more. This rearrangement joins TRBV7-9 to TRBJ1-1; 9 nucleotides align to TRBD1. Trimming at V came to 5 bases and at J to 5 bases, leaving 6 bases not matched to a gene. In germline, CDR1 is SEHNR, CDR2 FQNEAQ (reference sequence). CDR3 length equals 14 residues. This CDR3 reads CASSVDRGDTEAFF. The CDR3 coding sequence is TGTGCCAGCAGCGTTGACAGGGGGGATACTGAAGCTTTCTTT.

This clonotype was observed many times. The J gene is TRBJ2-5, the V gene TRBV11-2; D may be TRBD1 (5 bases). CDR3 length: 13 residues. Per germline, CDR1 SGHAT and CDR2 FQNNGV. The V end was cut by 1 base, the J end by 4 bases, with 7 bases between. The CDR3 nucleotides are TGTGCCAGCAGCTTAGGGCAGGGAGAGACCCAGTACTTC. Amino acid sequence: CASSLGQGETQYF.

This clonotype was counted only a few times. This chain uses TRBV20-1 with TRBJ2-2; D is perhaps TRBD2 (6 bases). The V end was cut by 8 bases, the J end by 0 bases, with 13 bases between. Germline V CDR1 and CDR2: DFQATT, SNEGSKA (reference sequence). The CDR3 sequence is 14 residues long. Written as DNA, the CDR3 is TGCAGTACACGACGGGGGTCGAACACCGGGGAGCTGTTTTTT. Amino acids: CSTRRGSNTGELFF.

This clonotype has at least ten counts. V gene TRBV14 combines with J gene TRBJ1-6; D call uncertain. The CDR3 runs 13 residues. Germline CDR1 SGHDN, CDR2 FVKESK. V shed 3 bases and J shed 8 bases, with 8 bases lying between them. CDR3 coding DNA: TGTGCCAGCAGCCAGTGGTCTGATTCACCCCTCCACTTT. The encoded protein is CASSQWSDSPLHF.

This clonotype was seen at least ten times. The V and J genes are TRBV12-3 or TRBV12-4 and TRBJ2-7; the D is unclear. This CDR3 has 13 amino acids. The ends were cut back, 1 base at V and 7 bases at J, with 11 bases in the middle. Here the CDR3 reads CASSLDRVEEQYF. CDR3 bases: TGTGCCAGCAGTTTAGATAGGGTGGAAGAGCAGTACTTC.

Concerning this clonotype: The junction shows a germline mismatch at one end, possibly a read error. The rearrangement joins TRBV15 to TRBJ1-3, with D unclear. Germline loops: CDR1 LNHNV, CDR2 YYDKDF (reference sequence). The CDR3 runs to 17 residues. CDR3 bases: TGTGTCACCAGCAGAGATCGCGGCGCAAGCCCTGGAAACACCATATATTTT. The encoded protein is CVTSRDRGASPGNTIYF. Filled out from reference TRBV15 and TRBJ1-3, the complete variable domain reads DAMVIQNPRYQVTQFGKPVTLSCSQTLNHNVMYWYQQKSSQAPKLLFHYYDKDFNNEADTPDNFQSRRPNTSFCFLDIRSPGLGDTAMYLCVTSRDRGASPGNTIYFGEGSWLTVV.

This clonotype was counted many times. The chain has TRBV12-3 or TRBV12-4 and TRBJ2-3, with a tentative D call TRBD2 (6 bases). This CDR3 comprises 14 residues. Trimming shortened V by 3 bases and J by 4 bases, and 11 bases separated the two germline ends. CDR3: CASSLGGSADTQYF. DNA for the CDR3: TGTGCCAGCAGTTTGGGAGGTTCCGCAGATACGCAGTATTTT.

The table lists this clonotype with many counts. CDR3 in DNA: TGTGCCAGCAGCGATCCCGGGACAGGGGTTTATGGCTACACCTTC. Protein: CASSDPGTGVYGYTF. The chain carries TRBV6-1 and TRBJ1-2; 10 bases line up with TRBD1. The germline gives CDR1 MNHNS, CDR2 SASEGT. V was clipped by 6 bases and J by 5 bases; unmatched bases: 9. This CDR3 is 15 amino acids long.

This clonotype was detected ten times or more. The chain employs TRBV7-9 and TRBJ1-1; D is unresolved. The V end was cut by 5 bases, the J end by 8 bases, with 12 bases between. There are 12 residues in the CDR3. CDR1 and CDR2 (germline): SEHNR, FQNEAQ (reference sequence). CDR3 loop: CASSAQLYEAFF. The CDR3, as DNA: TGTGCCAGCAGCGCGCAACTATACGAAGCTTTCTTT.

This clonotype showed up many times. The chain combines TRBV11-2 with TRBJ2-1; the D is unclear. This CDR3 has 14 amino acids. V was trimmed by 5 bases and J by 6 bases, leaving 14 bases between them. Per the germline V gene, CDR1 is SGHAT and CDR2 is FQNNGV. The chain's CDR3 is CASSPWTATNEQFF. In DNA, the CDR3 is TGTGCCAGCAGCCCTTGGACCGCAACCAATGAGCAGTTCTTC.

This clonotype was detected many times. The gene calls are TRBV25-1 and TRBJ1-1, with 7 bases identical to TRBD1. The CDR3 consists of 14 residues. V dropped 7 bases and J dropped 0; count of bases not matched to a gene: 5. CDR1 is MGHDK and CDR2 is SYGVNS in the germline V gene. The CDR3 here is CASKEGALNTEAFF. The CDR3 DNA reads TGTGCCAGCAAGGAGGGGGCGTTGAACACTGAAGCTTTCTTT.

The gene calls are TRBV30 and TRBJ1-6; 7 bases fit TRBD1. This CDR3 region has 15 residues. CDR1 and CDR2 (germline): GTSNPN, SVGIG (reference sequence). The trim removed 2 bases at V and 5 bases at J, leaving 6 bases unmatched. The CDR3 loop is CAWSTGDPHNSPLHF. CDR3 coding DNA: TGTGCCTGGAGTACAGGGGACCCCCATAATTCACCCCTCCACTTT.

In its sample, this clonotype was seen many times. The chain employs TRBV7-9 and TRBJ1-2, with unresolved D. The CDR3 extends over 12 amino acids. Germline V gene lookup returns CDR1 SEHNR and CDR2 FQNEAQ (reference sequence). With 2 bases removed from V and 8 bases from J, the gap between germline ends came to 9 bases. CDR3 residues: CASSLMGVGYTF. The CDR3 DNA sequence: TGTGCCAGCAGCTTAATGGGTGTCGGCTACACCTTC.

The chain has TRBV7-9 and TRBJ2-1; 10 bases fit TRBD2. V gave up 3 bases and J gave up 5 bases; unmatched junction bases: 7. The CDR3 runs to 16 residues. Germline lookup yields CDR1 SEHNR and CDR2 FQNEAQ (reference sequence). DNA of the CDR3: TGTGCCAGCAGCTTCGCTACTAGCGGGGCTAACAATGAGCAGTTCTTC. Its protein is CASSFATSGANNEQFF. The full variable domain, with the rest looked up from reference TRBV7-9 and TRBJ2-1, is DTGVSQNPRHKITKRGQNVTFRCDPISEHNRLYWYRQTLGQGPEFLTYFQNEAQLEKSRLLSDRFSAERPKGSFSTLEIQRTEQGDSAMYLCASSFATSGANNEQFFGPGTRLTVL.

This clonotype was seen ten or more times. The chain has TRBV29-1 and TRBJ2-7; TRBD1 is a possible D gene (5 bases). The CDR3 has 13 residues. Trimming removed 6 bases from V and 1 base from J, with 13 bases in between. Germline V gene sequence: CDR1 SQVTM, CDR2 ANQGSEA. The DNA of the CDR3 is TGCAGCGTCCTGCAGGGTGAGTCCTACGAGCAGTACTTC. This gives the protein CSVLQGESYEQYF.

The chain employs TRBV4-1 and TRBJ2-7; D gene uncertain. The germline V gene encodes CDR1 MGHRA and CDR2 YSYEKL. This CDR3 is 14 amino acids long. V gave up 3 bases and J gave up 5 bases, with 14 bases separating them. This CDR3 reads CASSQRTLENEQYF. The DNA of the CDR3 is TGCGCCAGCAGCCAGCGGACCCTCGAGAACGAGCAGTACTTC.

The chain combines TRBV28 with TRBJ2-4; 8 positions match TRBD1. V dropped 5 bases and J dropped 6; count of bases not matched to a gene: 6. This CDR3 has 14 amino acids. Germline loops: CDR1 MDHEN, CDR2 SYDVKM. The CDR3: CASSLDRAVNIQYF. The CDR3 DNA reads TGTGCCAGCAGTCTGGACAGGGCGGTAAACATTCAGTACTTC.

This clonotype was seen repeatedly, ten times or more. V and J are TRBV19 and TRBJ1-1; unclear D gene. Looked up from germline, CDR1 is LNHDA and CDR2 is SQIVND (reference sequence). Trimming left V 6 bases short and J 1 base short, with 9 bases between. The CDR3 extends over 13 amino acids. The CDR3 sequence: CASSGRKNTEAFF. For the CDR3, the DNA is TGTGCCAGTAGCGGACGCAAGAACACTGAAGCTTTCTTT.

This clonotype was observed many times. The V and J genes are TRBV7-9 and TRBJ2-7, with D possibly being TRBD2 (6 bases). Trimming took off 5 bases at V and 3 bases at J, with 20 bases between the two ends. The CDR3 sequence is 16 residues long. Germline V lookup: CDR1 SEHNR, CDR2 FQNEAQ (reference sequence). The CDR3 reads CASSPRTPWGGYEQYF. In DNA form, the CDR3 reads TGTGCCAGCAGCCCACGGACCCCCTGGGGAGGCTACGAGCAGTACTTC. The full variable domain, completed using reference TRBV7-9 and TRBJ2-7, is DTGVSQNPRHKITKRGQNVTFRCDPISEHNRLYWYRQTLGQGPEFLTYFQNEAQLEKSRLLSDRFSAERPKGSFSTLEIQRTEQGDSAMYLCASSPRTPWGGYEQYFGPGTRLTVT.

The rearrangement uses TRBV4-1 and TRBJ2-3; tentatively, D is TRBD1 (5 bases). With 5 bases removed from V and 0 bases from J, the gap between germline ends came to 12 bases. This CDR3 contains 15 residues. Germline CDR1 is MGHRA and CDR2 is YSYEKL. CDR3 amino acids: CASSDGALSTDTQYF. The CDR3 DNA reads TGCGCCAGCAGCGATGGGGCCCTTAGCACAGATACGCAGTATTTT.

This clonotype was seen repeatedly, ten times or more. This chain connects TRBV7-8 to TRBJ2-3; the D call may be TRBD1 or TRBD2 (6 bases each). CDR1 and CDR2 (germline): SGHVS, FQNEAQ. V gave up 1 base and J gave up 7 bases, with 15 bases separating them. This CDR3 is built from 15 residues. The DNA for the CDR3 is TGTGCCAGCAGCTTAGTACAGGGAGGAAGAAATACGCAGTATTTT. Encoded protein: CASSLVQGGRNTQYF.

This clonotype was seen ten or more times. In DNA form, the CDR3 reads TGTGCCAGCAGCTCAAACGCTGAAGCTTTCTTT. Residues: CASSSNAEAFF. V gene TRBV11-2 combines with J gene TRBJ1-1; no reliable D call. The germline V gene has CDR1 SGHAT and CDR2 FQNNGV. Trimming took 4 bases from V and 6 from J, leaving 6 bases between them. The CDR3 extends over 11 amino acids.

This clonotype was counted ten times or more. The CDR3 nucleotides are TGTGCCAGCAGTGATTCAGGACATAATTCACCCCTCCACTTT. Translation: CASSDSGHNSPLHF. The gene calls are TRBV6-1 and TRBJ1-6; D is unclear. This CDR3 contains 14 residues. V lost 3 bases, J lost 5 bases, and 8 bases lay in between. Germline values: CDR1 MNHNS, CDR2 SASEGT.

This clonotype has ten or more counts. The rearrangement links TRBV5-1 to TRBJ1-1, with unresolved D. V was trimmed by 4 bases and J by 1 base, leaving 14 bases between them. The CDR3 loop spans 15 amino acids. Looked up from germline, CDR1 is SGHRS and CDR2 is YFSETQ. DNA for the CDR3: TGCGCCAGCAGCCCAGAAGAAATAAGGAACACTGAAGCTTTCTTT. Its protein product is CASSPEEIRNTEAFF.

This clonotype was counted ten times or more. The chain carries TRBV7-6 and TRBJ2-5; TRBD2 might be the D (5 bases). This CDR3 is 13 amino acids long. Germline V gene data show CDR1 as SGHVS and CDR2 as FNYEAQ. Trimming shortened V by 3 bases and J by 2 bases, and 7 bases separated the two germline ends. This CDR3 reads CASSFPGQETQYF. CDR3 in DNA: TGTGCCAGCAGCTTTCCGGGACAAGAGACCCAGTACTTC. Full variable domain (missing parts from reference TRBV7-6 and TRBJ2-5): GAGVSQSPRYKVTKRGQDVALRCDPISGHVSLYWYRQALGQGPEFLTYFNYEAQQDKSGLPNDRFSAERPEGSISTLTIQRTEQRDSAMYRCASSFPGQETQYFGPGTRLLVL.